This T cell receptor beta chain was identified during a study of regulatory T cells in long-lasting Graves disease. Study-wide results and limits: Persistent Graves' cases showed lower TCR diversity than newly diagnosed cases. Under persistent disease, TRBV28, TRBJ1-2 and TRBJ2-5 were used preferentially.

Combining iRepertoire HTBI primers with Arm-PCR of CDR3 regions, the authors built TCR beta libraries. TCRdb processed the multiplex PCR reads anew with MiXCR; each CDR3 protein has one entry. This table has around 400,000 distinct CDR3 sequences, about 20% appearing once. The germline CDR1 and CDR2 sequences are SNHLY and FYNNEI. V lost 6 bases to trimming and J lost 2 bases, with 14 bases between them. CDR3 length: 14 residues. Points on this clonotype: What it recognizes is unknown. Being one base from a much bigger clone, this may be a read error.

Time point described: persistent/refractory GD, antithyroid drugs over 5 years with positive TRAb. Extracted PBMC RNA gave rise to the TCR library. The receptor comes from a female donor with Graves disease. The chain uses TRBV2 and TRBJ2-7, with D possibly matching TRBD2 (6 bases). Sequenced material: peripheral blood mononuclear cells (PBMCs), taken when the disease was refractory, from a patient treated with antithyroid drugs. In DNA form, the CDR3 reads TGTGCCAGCAGCCCGACTAGTCTAGCCTACGAGCAGTACTTC. Translated: CASSPTSLAYEQYF.